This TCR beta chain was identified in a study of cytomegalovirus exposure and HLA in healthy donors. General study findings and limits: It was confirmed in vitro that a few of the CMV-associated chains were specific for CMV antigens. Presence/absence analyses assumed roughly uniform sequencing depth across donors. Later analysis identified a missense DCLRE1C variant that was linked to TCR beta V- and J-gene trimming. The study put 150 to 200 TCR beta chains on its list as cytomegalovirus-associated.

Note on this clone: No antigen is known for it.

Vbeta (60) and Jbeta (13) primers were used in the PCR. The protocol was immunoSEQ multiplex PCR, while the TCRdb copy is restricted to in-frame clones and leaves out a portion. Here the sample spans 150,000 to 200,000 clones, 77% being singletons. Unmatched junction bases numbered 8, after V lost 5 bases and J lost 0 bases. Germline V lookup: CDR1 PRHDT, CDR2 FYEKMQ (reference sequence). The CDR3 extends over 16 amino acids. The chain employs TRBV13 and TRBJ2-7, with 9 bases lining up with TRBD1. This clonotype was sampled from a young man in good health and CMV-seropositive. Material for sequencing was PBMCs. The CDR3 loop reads CASSQTGGPSSYEQYF. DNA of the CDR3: TGTGCCAGCAGCCAAACAGGGGGCCCGAGCTCCTACGAGCAGTACTTC.